This is a list of T cell receptor beta chains from one sample in a study of T cells in Graves' hyperthyroidism and ophthalmopathy. In TCRdb, the multiplex PCR reads were re-called with MiXCR into one record per CDR3 protein. The sample contains roughly 700,000 distinct CDR3 sequences, around 16% of which appear only once. Sequenced: blood. These receptors were taken from a man aged 50 to 59 with Graves' hyperthyroidism. CDR3s include the opening cysteine and the closing phenylalanine or tryptophan. Fields, in order: clone size, J gene, V gene, D gene, CDR3 length, CDR3 DNA, CDR3 protein. D genes are given only for firm matches. Clone size is not always given. Where it is, it says once, few, many or a class for expanded clones.

clone size: many
J gene: TRBJ2-1
V gene: TRBV12-3/TRBV12-4
D gene: TRBD2
CDR3 length: 17
CDR3 DNA: TGTGCCAGCAGTCCACGCGCCGGGACTAGCGGCTACAATGAGCAGTTCTTC
CDR3 protein: CASSPRAGTSGYNEQFF

clone size: few
J gene: TRBJ1-5
V gene: TRBV6-1
D gene: TRBD1
CDR3 length: 16
CDR3 DNA: TGTGCCAGCAGGCCAACAGGGGGGATTAGCAATCAGCCCCAGCATTTT
CDR3 protein: CASRPTGGISNQPQHF

clone size: NA
J gene: TRBJ2-1
V gene: TRBV13
D gene: TRBD1
CDR3 length: 15
CDR3 DNA: TGTGCCAGCAGCCCCCCCTGGACAGGGGGCAATGAGCAGTTCTTC
CDR3 protein: CASSPPWTGGNEQFF

clone size: many
J gene: TRBJ2-1
V gene: TRBV24-1
D gene: TRBD2
CDR3 length: 16
CDR3 DNA: TGTGCCACCAGTGATCTGGGACTAGCGGGAGGCAATGAGCAGTTCTTC
CDR3 protein: CATSDLGLAGGNEQFF

clone size: once
J gene: TRBJ2-1
V gene: TRBV12-3/TRBV12-4
D gene: TRBD2
CDR3 length: 15
CDR3 DNA: TGTGCCAGTAGGATAGCGGGAGGGCCCTACAATGAGCAGTTCTTC
CDR3 protein: CASRIAGGPYNEQFF

clone size: NA
J gene: TRBJ2-1
V gene: TRBV6-2/TRBV6-3
D gene: NA
CDR3 length: 12
CDR3 DNA: TGTGCCAGCAGCCGCGCAGAGAATGAGCAGTTCTTC
CDR3 protein: CASSRAENEQFF

clone size: NA
J gene: TRBJ2-1
V gene: TRBV11-2
D gene: NA
CDR3 length: 12
CDR3 DNA: TGTGCCAGCAGCCGTTATTGGGATGAGCAGTTCTTC
CDR3 protein: CASSRYWDEQFF

clone size: many
J gene: TRBJ1-6
V gene: TRBV2
D gene: NA
CDR3 length: 14
CDR3 DNA: TGTGCCAGCAGATACAGGGAAATCAGATCACCCCTCCACTTT
CDR3 protein: CASRYREIRSPLHF

clone size: few
J gene: TRBJ2-7
V gene: TRBV5-6
D gene: NA
CDR3 length: 14
CDR3 DNA: TGTGCCAGCAGCTTCCTTTTTCGGAACCACGAGCAGTACTTC
CDR3 protein: CASSFLFRNHEQYF

clone size: few
J gene: TRBJ2-7
V gene: TRBV12-3/TRBV12-4
D gene: NA
CDR3 length: 14
CDR3 DNA: TGTGCCAGCAGTTTAGGATCGACAGCAGACGAGCAGTACTTC
CDR3 protein: CASSLGSTADEQYF

clone size: NA
J gene: TRBJ2-7
V gene: TRBV6-2/TRBV6-3
D gene: TRBD2
CDR3 length: 18
CDR3 DNA: TGTGCCAGCAGTGAGTCCGGGACTAGCGGGAGAGGGGGCTACGAGCAGTACTTC
CDR3 protein: CASSESGTSGRGGYEQYF

clone size: few
J gene: TRBJ2-7
V gene: TRBV20-1
D gene: TRBD2
CDR3 length: 15
CDR3 DNA: TGCAGTGCTAGTCCGACTAGCGGTAGGAATGAAGAGCAGTACTTC
CDR3 protein: CSASPTSGRNEEQYF

clone size: many
J gene: TRBJ2-7
V gene: TRBV7-2
D gene: TRBD2
CDR3 length: 16
CDR3 DNA: TGTGCCAGCAGCCTTATATCTAGCGGGAGTATGTACGAGCAGTACTTC
CDR3 protein: CASSLISSGSMYEQYF

clone size: many
J gene: TRBJ2-3
V gene: TRBV12-3/TRBV12-4
D gene: TRBD2
CDR3 length: 12
CDR3 DNA: TGTGCCAGCAGTCCGGGACTAGCTCCCCCGTATTTT
CDR3 protein: CASSPGLAPPYF

clone size: many
J gene: TRBJ2-7
V gene: TRBV6-5
D gene: TRBD2
CDR3 length: 17
CDR3 DNA: TGTGCCAGCAGTTACTCCGTAGCGGGAGGGGTTATCTACGAGCAGTACTTC
CDR3 protein: CASSYSVAGGVIYEQYF

clone size: many
J gene: TRBJ1-1
V gene: TRBV11-2
D gene: NA
CDR3 length: 14
CDR3 DNA: TGTGCCAGCAGCTTAGTTCGGGGGAACACTGAAGCTTTCTTT
CDR3 protein: CASSLVRGNTEAFF

clone size: many
J gene: TRBJ2-1
V gene: TRBV7-3
D gene: NA
CDR3 length: 15
CDR3 DNA: TGTGCCAGCAGCCCAAACAGGGATACTTACAATGAGCAGTTCTTC
CDR3 protein: CASSPNRDTYNEQFF

clone size: many
J gene: TRBJ1-1
V gene: TRBV10-3
D gene: NA
CDR3 length: 13
CDR3 DNA: TGTGCGCGCCAGGAGTTCTTGAACACTGAAGCTTTCTTT
CDR3 protein: CARQEFLNTEAFF

clone size: NA
J gene: TRBJ1-1
V gene: TRBV6-2/TRBV6-3
D gene: NA
CDR3 length: 14
CDR3 DNA: TGTGTCACAGATGAACTGGGGGAATTCACTGAAGCTTTCTTT
CDR3 protein: CVTDELGEFTEAFF

clone size: many
J gene: TRBJ2-7
V gene: TRBV28
D gene: TRBD2
CDR3 length: 15
CDR3 DNA: TGTGCCAGCAGTGGACTAGCGGGTAGCTCCTACGAGCAGTACTTC
CDR3 protein: CASSGLAGSSYEQYF

clone size: many
J gene: TRBJ1-1
V gene: TRBV30
D gene: NA
CDR3 length: 13
CDR3 DNA: TGTGCCTGGGAACTCGGGGTCTCCACTGAAGCTTTCTTT
CDR3 protein: CAWELGVSTEAFF

clone size: many
J gene: TRBJ2-3
V gene: TRBV28
D gene: TRBD1
CDR3 length: 14
CDR3 DNA: TGTGCCAGCAGTCGGGACAGGGGAACAGATACGCAGTATTTT
CDR3 protein: CASSRDRGTDTQYF

clone size: few
J gene: TRBJ2-3
V gene: TRBV10-2
D gene: TRBD2
CDR3 length: 18
CDR3 DNA: TGCGCCAGCAGTGAGGGAACTAGCGGGAGGGCCGAGACAGATACGCAGTATTTT
CDR3 protein: CASSEGTSGRAETDTQYF

clone size: NA
J gene: TRBJ2-1
V gene: TRBV6-1
D gene: NA
CDR3 length: 14
CDR3 DNA: TGTGCCAGCGCTGGACAGAGGGATGGGAATGAGCAGTTCTTC
CDR3 protein: CASAGQRDGNEQFF

clone size: few
J gene: TRBJ2-1
V gene: TRBV27
D gene: NA
CDR3 length: 16
CDR3 DNA: TGTGCCAGCAGTTCTCCGTCGGCCGCGTCCTTAAATGAGCAGTTCTTC
CDR3 protein: CASSSPSAASLNEQFF

clone size: many
J gene: TRBJ2-7
V gene: TRBV28
D gene: NA
CDR3 length: 14
CDR3 DNA: TGTGCCAGCAACCAGGTCCCCATTGCCTACGAGCAGTACTTC
CDR3 protein: CASNQVPIAYEQYF

clone size: few
J gene: TRBJ2-5
V gene: TRBV9
D gene: NA
CDR3 length: 14
CDR3 DNA: TGTGCCAGCAGCGTAGGAGGGGTACTACAGACCCAGTACTTC
CDR3 protein: CASSVGGVLQTQYF

clone size: few
J gene: TRBJ2-2
V gene: TRBV6-1
D gene: NA
CDR3 length: 17
CDR3 DNA: TGTGCCAGCAGTTTCGAGGACGGGGGATGGAACACCGGGGAGCTGTTTTTT
CDR3 protein: CASSFEDGGWNTGELFF

clone size: few
J gene: TRBJ1-5
V gene: TRBV24-1
D gene: TRBD1
CDR3 length: 20
CDR3 DNA: TGTGCCACCAGTGACTACGAACTAAATCCGCGGGACAGGGTCAATCAGCCCCAGCATTTT
CDR3 protein: CATSDYELNPRDRVNQPQHF

clone size: many
J gene: TRBJ2-1
V gene: TRBV18
D gene: TRBD2
CDR3 length: 18
CDR3 DNA: TGTGCCAGCTCACCACGGACGGCGGGAGGCGCTTCCTACAATGAGCAGTTCTTC
CDR3 protein: CASSPRTAGGASYNEQFF

clone size: NA
J gene: TRBJ2-4
V gene: TRBV7-2
D gene: NA
CDR3 length: 16
CDR3 DNA: TGTGCCAGCAGCGCCGGACTCTCCGTAGCCAAAAACATTCAGTACTTC
CDR3 protein: CASSAGLSVAKNIQYF

clone size: many
J gene: TRBJ2-3
V gene: TRBV2
D gene: NA
CDR3 length: 16
CDR3 DNA: TGTGCCAGCAGTGAAGAGGGCGGCACTAGCACAGATACGCAGTATTTT
CDR3 protein: CASSEEGGTSTDTQYF